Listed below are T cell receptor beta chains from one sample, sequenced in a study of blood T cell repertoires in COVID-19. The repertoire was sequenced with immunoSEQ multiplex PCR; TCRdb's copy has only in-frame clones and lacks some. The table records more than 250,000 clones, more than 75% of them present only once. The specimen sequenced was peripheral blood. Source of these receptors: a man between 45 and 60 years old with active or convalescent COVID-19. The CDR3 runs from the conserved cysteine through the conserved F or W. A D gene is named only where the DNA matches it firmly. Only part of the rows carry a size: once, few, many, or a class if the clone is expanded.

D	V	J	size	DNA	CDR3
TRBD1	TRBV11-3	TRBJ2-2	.	TGTGCCAGCAGCCCTGGGAGGGGACAGGGTACCGGGGAGCTGTTTTTT	CASSPGRGQGTGELFF
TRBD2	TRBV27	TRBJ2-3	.	TGTGCCAGCAGTTTAATCCGGACTAGCGAACGCACAGATACGCAGTATTTT	CASSLIRTSERTDTQYF
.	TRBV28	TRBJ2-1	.	TGTGCCAGCAGTCCCAGTAGAGCGAGGAGCTCCTACAATGAGCAGTTCTTC	CASSPSRARSSYNEQFF
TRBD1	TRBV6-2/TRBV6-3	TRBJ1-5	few	TGTGCCAGCAGCTTGACAGGGTACCAGCCCCAGCATTTT	CASSLTGYQPQHF
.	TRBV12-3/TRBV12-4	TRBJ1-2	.	TGTGCCAGCAGTCCCTTGAGGGAGGGTGGCTACACCTTC	CASSPLREGGYTF
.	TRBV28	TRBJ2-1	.	TGTGCCAGCAGTTTGTTGGACTTCTACAATGAGCAGTTCTTC	CASSLLDFYNEQFF
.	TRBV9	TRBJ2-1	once	TGTGCCAGCAGCGTAGTGGAAGGTACCTACAGTGAGCAGTTCTTC	CASSVVEGTYSEQFF
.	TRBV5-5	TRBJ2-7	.	TGTGCCACCAGGGGGGGGCTAACCTACGAGCAGTACTTC	CATRGGLTYEQYF
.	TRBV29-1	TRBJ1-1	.	TGCAGCGTCGCCGGACAGAAAAACACTGAAGCTTTCTTT	CSVAGQKNTEAFF
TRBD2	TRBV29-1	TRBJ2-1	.	TGCAGCGTCCGGACTAGCGGGAGCCGGAATGAGCAGTTCTTC	CSVRTSGSRNEQFF
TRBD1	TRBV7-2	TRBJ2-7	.	TGTGCCAGCAGCCTATACAGGGGGACCTACGAGCAGTACTTC	CASSLYRGTYEQYF
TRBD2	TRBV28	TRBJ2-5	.	TGTGCCAGCAGTTTATCGGGGGGGCTCCAAGAGACCCAGTACTTC	CASSLSGGLQETQYF
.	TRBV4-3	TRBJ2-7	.	TGCGCCAGCAGCCAAGAAGTCCGGGTCCCCTACGAGCAGTACTTC	CASSQEVRVPYEQYF
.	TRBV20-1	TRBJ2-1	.	TGCAGTGCTAAGCGCTACAATGAGCAGTTCTTC	CSAKRYNEQFF
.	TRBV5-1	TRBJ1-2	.	TGCGCCAGCAGCTTGGCAGGGGAACATGGCTACACCTTC	CASSLAGEHGYTF
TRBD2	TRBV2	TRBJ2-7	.	TGTGCCAGCAGCTCCACTAGCGGGCACACCTACGAGCAGTACTTC	CASSSTSGHTYEQYF
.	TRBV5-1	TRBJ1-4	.	TGCGCCAGCAGCCCAGATCCAACTAATGAAAAACTGTTTTTT	CASSPDPTNEKLFF
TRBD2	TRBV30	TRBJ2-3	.	TGTGCCTGGAGGGGGGGCCCGGGACTAGCTACCACAGATACGCAGTATTTT	CAWRGGPGLATTDTQYF
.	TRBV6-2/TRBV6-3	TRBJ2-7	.	TGTGCCAGCAGCCAAACTCACTCCGAGCAGTACTTC	CASSQTHSEQYF
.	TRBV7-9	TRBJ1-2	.	TGTGCCAGCAGCTCTCCCAACGATAGGGACACCCGGGCCTATGGCTACACCTTC	CASSSPNDRDTRAYGYTF
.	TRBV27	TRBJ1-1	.	TGTGCCAGCAGTCCTTTCCGGACAGATAACACTGAAGCTTTCTTT	CASSPFRTDNTEAFF
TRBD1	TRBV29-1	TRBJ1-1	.	TGCAGCATTGACAGGGGTGTAGCTGAAGCTTTCTTT	CSIDRGVAEAFF
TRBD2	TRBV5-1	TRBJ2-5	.	TGCGCCAGCAGCGCCACGGGGGGACAAGAGACCCAGTACTTC	CASSATGGQETQYF
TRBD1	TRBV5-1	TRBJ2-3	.	TGCGCCAGCAGCTCAACCGGGACAGGCACAGATACGCAGTATTTT	CASSSTGTGTDTQYF
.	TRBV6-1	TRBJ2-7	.	TGTGCCAGCAGTGAAGCGGGAGTCGCACACGAGCAGTACTTC	CASSEAGVAHEQYF
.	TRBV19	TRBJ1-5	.	TGTGCCAGTAGTATCGAGGAGGTCGGGCAGCCCCAGCATTTT	CASSIEEVGQPQHF
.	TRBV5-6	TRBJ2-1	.	TGTGCCAGCAGCTTGGGAGGGGGAACCTACAATGAGCAGTTCTTC	CASSLGGGTYNEQFF
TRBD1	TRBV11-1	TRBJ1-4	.	TGTGCCAGCAGACCGGGACAGGGTAATGAAAAACTGTTTTTT	CASRPGQGNEKLFF
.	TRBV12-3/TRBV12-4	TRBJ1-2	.	TGTGCCAGCGGGGCGGGGATGGGTGGCTACACCTTC	CASGAGMGGYTF
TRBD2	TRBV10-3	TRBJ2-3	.	TGTGCCATCAGTGAACTAGCGGACACAGATACGCAGTATTTT	CAISELADTDTQYF
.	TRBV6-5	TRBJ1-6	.	TGTGCCAGCAGTTACCGTTCTCTGGCTTCACCCCTCCACTTT	CASSYRSLASPLHF
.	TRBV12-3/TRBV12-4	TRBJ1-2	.	TGTGCCAGCAGCACCGGGACTTACTATGGCTACACCTTC	CASSTGTYYGYTF
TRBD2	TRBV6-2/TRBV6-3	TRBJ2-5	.	TGTGCCAGCAGTTACATCTCCCGCGGGACTAGCGGGGTCCGGGAGACCCAGTACTTC	CASSYISRGTSGVRETQYF
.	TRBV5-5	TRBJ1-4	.	TGTGCCAGCAGCTTGAGACTGTTTAATGAAAAACTGTTTTTT	CASSLRLFNEKLFF
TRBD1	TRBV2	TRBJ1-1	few	TGTGCCAGCCACCAGGGCAGGGGGGTGGAAGCTTTCTTT	CASHQGRGVEAFF
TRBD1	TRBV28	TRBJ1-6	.	TGTGCCAGCAGTTTTCAATTGGGACAGGTCCAAGGAGACCTCCACTTT	CASSFQLGQVQGDLHF
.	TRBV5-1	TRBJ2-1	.	TGCGCCAGCAGCTTGGTCGGGAGCTCCTACAATGAGCAGTTCTTC	CASSLVGSSYNEQFF
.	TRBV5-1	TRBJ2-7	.	TGCGCCAGCAGCTTGGACAGTCCCTACGAGCAGTACTTC	CASSLDSPYEQYF
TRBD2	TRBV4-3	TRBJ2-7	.	TGCGCCAGCAGCCCGGGGGACTACCCTGCCGAGCAGTACTTC	CASSPGDYPAEQYF
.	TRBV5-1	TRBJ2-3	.	TGCGCCAGCACCTCCTTCCGGGGGAACGCGGTTACAGATACGCAGTATTTT	CASTSFRGNAVTDTQYF
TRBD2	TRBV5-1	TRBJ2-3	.	TGCGCCAGCAGCTTGAGCAGCGGGGGAGACTCTAGCACAGATACGCAGTATTTT	CASSLSSGGDSSTDTQYF
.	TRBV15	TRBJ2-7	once	TGTGCCACCAGCAGAGATGCCCCCTCTGCGGAGCAGTACTTC	CATSRDAPSAEQYF